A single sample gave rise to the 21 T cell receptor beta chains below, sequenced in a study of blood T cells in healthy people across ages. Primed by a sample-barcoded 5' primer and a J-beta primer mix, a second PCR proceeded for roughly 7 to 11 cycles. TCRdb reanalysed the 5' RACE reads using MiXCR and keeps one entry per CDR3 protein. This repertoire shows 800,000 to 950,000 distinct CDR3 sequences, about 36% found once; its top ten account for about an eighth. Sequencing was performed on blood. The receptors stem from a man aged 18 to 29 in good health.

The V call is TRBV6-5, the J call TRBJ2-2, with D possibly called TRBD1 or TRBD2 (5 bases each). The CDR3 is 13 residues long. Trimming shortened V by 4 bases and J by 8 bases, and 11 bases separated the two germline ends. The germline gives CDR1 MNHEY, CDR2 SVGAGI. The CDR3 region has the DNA TGTGCCAGCAGTTTACGGGGACCGGGGGAGCTGTTTTTT. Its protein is CASSLRGPGELFF.

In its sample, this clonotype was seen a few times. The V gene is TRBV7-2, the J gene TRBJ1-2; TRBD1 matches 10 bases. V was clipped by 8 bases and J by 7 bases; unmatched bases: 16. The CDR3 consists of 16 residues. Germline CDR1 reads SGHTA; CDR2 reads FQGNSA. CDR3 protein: CASRLPGDGTGVGYTF. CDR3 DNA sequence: TGTGCCAGCCGCCTCCCGGGGGACGGGACAGGGGTTGGCTACACCTTC.

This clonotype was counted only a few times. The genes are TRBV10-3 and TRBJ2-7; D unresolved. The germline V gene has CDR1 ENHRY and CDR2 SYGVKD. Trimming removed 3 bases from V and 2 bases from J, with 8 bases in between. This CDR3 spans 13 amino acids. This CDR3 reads CAISEGSPYEQYF. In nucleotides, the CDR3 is TGTGCCATCAGTGAAGGCAGCCCCTACGAGCAGTACTTC.

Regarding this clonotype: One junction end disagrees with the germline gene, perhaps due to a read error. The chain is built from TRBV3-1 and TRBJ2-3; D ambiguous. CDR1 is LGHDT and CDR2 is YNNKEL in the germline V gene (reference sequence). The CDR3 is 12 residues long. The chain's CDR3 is CASSYITETQYF. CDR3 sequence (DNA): TGTGCCAGCAGCTACATAACAGAGACGCAGTATTTT.

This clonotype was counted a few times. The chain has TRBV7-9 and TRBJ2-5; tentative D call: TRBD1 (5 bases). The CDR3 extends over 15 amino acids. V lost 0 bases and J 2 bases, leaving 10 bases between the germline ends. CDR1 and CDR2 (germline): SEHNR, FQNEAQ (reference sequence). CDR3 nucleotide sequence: TGTGCCAGCAGCTTAGCCAAGACAGAACAAGAGACCCAGTACTTC. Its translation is CASSLAKTEQETQYF.

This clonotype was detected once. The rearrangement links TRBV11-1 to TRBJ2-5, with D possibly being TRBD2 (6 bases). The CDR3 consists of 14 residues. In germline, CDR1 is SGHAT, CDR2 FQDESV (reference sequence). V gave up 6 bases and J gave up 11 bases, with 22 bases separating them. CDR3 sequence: CASRGARGNNEQYF. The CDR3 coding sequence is TGTGCCAGCAGGGGAGCTCGGGGGAACAATGAGCAGTACTTC.

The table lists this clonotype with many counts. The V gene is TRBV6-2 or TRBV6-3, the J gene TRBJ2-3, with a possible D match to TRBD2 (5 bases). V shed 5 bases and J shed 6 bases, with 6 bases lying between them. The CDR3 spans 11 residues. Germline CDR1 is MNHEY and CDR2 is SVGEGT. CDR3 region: CASSSGDTQYF. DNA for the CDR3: TGTGCCAGCAGTAGCGGCGATACGCAGTATTTT.

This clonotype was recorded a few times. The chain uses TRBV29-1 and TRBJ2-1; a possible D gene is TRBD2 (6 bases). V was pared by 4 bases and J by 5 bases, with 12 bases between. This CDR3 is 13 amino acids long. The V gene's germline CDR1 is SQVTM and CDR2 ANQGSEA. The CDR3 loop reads CSVGAWRDNEQFF. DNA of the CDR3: TGCAGCGTTGGGGCTTGGAGGGACAATGAGCAGTTCTTC.

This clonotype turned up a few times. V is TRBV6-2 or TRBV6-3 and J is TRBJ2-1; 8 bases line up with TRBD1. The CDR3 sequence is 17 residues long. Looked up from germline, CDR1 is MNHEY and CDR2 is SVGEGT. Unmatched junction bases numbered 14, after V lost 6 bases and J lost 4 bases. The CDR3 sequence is CASSRSKTDRDYNEQFF. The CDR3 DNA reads TGTGCCAGCAGCCGAAGTAAAACGGACAGGGATTACAATGAGCAGTTCTTC.

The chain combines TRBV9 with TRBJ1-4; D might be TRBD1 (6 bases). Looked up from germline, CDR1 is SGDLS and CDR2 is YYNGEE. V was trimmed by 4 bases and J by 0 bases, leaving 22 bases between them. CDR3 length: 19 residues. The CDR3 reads CASSLTEGGVSATNEKLFF. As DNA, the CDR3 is TGTGCCAGCAGCCTTACAGAGGGGGGGGTCTCTGCAACTAATGAAAAACTGTTTTTT.

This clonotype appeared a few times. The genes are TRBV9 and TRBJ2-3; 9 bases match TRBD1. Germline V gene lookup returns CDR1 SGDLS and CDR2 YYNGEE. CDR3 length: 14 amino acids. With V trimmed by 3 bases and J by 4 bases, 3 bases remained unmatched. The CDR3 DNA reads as TGTGCCAGCAGCGAGACAGGGGGGGCAGATACGCAGTATTTT. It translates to CASSETGGADTQYF. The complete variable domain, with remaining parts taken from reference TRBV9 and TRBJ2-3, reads DSGVTQTPKHLITATGQRVTLRCSPRSGDLSVYWYQQSLDQGLQFLIQYYNGEERAKGNILERFSAQQFPDLHSELNLSSLELGDSALYFCASSETGGADTQYFGPGTRLTVL.

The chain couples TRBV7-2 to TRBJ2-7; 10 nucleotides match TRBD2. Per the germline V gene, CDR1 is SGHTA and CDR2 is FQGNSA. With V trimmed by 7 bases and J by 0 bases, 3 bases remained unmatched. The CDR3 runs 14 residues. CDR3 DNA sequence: TGTGCCAGCACTTTAGCGGGGGGCTCCTACGAGCAGTACTTC. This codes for CASTLAGGSYEQYF.

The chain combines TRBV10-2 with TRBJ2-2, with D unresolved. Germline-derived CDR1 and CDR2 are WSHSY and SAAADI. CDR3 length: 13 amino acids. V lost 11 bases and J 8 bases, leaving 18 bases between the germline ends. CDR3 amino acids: CAGSFGGVGELFF. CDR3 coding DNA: TGCGCCGGTTCCTTCGGTGGAGTGGGGGAGCTGTTTTTT.

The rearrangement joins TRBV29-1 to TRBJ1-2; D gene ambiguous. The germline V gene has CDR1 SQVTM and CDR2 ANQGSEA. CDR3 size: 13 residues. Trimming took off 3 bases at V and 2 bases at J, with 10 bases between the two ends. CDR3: CSVEEGSNYGYTF. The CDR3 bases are TGCAGCGTTGAGGAGGGTTCCAACTATGGCTACACCTTC.

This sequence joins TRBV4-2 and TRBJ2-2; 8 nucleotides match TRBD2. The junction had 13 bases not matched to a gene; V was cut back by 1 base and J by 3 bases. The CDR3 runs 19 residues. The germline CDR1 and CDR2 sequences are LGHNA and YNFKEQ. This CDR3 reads CASSQGGTLGGADTGELFF. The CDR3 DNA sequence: TGTGCCAGCAGCCAAGGGGGGACTCTCGGGGGGGCTGACACCGGGGAGCTGTTTTTT.

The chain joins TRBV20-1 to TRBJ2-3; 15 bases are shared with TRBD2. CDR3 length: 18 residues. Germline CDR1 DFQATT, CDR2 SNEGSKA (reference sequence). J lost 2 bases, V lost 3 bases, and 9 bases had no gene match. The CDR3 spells CSARPGLAGGHITDTQYF. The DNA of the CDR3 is TGCAGTGCTAGGCCGGGACTAGCGGGGGGCCATATCACAGATACGCAGTATTTT.

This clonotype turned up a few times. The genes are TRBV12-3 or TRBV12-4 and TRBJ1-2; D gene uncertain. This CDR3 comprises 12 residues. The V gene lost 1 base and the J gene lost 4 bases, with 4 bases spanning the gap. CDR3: CASSLERYGYTF. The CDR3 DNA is TGTGCCAGCAGTTTAGAACGCTATGGCTACACCTTC.

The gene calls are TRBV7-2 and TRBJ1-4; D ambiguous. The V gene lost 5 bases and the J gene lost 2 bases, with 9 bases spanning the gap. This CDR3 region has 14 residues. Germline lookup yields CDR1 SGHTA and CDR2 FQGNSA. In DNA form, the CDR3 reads TGTGCCAGCAGCCCCTCCCGTACTAATGAAAAACTGTTTTTT. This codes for CASSPSRTNEKLFF.

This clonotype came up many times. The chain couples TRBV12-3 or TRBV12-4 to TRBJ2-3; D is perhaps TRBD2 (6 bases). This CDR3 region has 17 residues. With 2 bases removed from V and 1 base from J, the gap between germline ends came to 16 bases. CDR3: CASSLLGGTARTDTQYF. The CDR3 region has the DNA TGTGCCAGCAGTTTATTGGGCGGGACGGCCCGCACAGATACGCAGTATTTT.

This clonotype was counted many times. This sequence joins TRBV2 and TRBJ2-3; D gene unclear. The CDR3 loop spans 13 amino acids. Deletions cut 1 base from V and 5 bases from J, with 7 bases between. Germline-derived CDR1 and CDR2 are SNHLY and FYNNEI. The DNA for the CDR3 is TGTGCCAGCAGTGAAGATGAGAGAGATACGCAGTATTTT. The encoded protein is CASSEDERDTQYF.

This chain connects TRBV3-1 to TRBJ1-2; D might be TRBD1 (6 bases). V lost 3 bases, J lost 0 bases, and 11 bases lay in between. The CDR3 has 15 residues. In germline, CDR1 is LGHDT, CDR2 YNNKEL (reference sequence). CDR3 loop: CASSHADRANYGYTF. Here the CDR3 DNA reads TGTGCCAGCAGCCACGCGGACAGAGCTAACTATGGCTACACCTTC.